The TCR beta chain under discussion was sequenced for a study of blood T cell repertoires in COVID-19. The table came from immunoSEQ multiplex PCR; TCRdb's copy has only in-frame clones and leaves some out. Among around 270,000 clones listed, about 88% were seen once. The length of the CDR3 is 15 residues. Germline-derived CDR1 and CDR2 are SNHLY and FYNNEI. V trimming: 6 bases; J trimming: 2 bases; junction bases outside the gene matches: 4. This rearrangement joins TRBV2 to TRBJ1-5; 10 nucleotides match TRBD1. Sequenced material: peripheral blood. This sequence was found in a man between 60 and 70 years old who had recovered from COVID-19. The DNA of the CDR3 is TGTGCCAGCAGAGGGACAGGGGATGGCAATCAGCCCCAGCATTTT. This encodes CASRGTGDGNQPQHF. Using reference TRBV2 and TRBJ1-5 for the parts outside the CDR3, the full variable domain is EPEVTQTPSHQVTQMGQEVILRCVPISNHLYFYWYRQILGQKVEFLVSFYNNEISEKSEIFDDQFSVERPDGSNFTLKIRSTKLEDSAMYFCASRGTGDGNQPQHFGDGTRLSIL.